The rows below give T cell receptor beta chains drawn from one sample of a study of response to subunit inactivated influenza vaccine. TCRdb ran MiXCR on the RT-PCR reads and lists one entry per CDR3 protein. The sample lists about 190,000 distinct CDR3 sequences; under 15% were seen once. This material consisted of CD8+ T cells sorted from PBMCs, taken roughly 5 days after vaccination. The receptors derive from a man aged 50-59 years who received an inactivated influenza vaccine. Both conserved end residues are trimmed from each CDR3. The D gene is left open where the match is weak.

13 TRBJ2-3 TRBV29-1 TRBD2 SMGLAGGNTDTQY
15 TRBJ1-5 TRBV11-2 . ASSLDRVGDGNQPQH
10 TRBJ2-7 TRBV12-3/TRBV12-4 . ASSHGRYEQY
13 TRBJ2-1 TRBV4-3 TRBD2 ASSRLADPYNEQF
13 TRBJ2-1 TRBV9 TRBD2 ASSVGTSAYNEQF
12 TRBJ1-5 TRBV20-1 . SARDGQYNQPQH
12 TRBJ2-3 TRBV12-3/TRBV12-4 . ASKQGGGTDTQY
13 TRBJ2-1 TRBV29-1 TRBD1 SVEDQTGIYNEQF
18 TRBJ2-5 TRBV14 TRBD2 ASSHSRPPLAGGLQETQY
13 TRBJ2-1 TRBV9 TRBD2 ASSVRLAGPDEQF
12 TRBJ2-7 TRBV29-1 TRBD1 SVEGTGGVWEQY
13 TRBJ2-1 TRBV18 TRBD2 ASSPPLAGRDEQF
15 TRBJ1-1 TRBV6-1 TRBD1 ASSEKTGLLGWTEAF
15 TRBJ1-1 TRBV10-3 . AISEGSDRLVNTEAF
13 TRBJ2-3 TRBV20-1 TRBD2 SASSSGNPRDTQY
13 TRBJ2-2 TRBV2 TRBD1 ASRPGQGLTGELF
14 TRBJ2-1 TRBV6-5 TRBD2 ASSSGSGRAWGEQF
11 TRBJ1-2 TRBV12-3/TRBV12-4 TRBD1 ASSRGQDYGYT
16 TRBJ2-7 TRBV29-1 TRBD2 SVRGGTSGRDGPYEQY
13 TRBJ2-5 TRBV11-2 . ASSLLRAAQETQY
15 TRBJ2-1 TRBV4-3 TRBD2 ASSQGTSGGRYNEQF
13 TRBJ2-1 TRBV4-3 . ASSQVSWYPNEQF
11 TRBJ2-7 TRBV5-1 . ASSLDRNYEQY
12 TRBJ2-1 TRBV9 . ASSVVSFGGERF
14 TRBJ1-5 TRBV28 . ASSFSSGLTNQPQH
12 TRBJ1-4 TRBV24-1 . ATSDPGIREKLF
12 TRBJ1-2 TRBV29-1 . SVEQGGLGYGYT
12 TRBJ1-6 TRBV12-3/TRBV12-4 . ASRKQIYNSPLH
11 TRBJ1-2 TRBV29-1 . SVNSGVGVGYT
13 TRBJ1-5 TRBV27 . ASSLGTLPNQPQH
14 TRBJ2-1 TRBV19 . ASSIDSWVPGNEQF
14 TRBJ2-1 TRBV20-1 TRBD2 SASGGGAGSYNEQF
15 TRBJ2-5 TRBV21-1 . ASSKAGDLTYQETQY
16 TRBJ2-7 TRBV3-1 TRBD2 ASSHSGGPLHFSYEQY
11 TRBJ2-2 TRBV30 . AWRQGNTGELF
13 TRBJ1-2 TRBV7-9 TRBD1 ASSLGGQLIYGYT
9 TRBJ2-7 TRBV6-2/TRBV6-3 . ASTSSYEQY
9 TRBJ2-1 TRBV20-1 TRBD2 SAKAGVEQF
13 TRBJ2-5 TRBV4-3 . ASSQDLGREETQY